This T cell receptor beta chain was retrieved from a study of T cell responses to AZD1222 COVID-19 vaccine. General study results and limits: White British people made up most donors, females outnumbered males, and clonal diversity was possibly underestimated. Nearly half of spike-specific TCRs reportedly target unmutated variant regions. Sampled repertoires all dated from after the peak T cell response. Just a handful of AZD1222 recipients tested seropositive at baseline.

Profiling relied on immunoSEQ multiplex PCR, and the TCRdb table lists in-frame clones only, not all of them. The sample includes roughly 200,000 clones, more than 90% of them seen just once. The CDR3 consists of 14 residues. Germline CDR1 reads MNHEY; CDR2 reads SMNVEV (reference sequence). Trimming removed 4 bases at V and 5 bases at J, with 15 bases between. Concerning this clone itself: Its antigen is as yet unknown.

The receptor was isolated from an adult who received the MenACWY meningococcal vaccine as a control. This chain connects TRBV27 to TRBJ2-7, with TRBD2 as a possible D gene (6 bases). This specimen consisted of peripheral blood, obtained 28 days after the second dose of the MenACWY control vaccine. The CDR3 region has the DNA TGTGCCAGCAGTTCGCCTGGGGGGTTTAACGAGCAGTACTTC. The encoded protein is CASSSPGGFNEQYF.